This T cell receptor beta chain was recovered during a study of blood T cell repertoires in COVID-19. Study summary: Both acute and convalescent COVID-19 samples were obtained from the United States, Italy and Spain. Nucleic acid was either cDNA or gDNA, and it came from T cells, B-cell-depleted T cells, or PBMCs.

Original analysis: The authors estimated nucleated cell counts from reference gene primer amplification. Assay used: immunoSEQ multiplex PCR; TCRdb lists only in-frame clones, some missing. For V, J and clone size, that table is used; D and trimming come from the DNA. Of 150,000 to 200,000 clones listed, around 90% were seen once; the top ten hold less than 6.5%. Germline V gene lookup returns CDR1 SNHLY and CDR2 FYNNEI. Trimming at V came to 8 bases and at J to 4 bases, leaving 7 bases not matched to a gene. CDR3 length equals 13 residues. The chain carries TRBV2 and TRBJ2-7; TRBD1 matches at 8 bases. Specimen: peripheral blood. The sequence came from a human donor in a cohort sampled during active COVID-19. The CDR3: CASRMGQAYEQYF. CDR3 sequence (DNA): TGTGCCAGCCGGATGGGACAGGCGTACGAGCAGTACTTC.